This T cell receptor beta chain was obtained from a study of CD8 T cells in Susac syndrome. Findings of the study overall: The Susac syndrome CD4+ T cell repertoires displayed no clonal expansion.

A remark on this clonotype: Its antigen is undetermined.

RNA totalling roughly 0.45 to 1 ug underwent reverse transcription with random hexamers. TCRdb fed the immunoSEQ multiplex PCR reads into MiXCR, producing one record per CDR3 protein. The sample contains 95,000 to 150,000 distinct CDR3 sequences, roughly 95% of which appear only once. With 5 bases removed from V and 3 bases from J, the gap between germline ends came to 14 bases. The CDR3 runs to 14 residues. The germline V gene has CDR1 MNHEY and CDR2 SVGAGI. Negative magnetic isolation gave CD8+ and CD4+ cells; FACS enriched CD8+ TEMRA. The chain uses TRBV6-5 and TRBJ2-7; the D gene is possibly TRBD1 (6 bases). This clonotype originated in a human donor with Susac syndrome. The sequencing sample was made of CD4+ T cells from PBMCs. CDR3 nucleotide sequence: TGTGCCAGCAGTAGAGGACAGAGACTCTACGAGCAGTACTTC. Amino acid sequence: CASSRGQRLYEQYF.